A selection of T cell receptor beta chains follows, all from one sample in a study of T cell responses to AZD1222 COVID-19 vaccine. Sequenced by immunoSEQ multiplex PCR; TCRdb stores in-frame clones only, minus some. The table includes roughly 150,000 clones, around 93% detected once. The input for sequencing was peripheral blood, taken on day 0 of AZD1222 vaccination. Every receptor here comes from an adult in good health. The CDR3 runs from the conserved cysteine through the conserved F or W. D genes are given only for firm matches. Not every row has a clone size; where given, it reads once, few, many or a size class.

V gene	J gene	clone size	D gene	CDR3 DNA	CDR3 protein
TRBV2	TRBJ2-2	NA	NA	TGTGCCAGCAGTTTCCAAGGAGGCGGGGAGCTGTTTTTT	CASSFQGGGELFF
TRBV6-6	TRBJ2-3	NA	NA	TGTGCCAGCATGGGGACGAGCACAGATACGCAGTATTTT	CASMGTSTDTQYF
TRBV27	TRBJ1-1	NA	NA	TGTGCCAGCAGCCCAGGCAGGGAGCACACTGAAGCTTTCTTT	CASSPGREHTEAFF
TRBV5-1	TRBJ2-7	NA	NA	TGCGCCAGCAGCCCCACGGCCATTACCTACGAGCAGTACTTC	CASSPTAITYEQYF
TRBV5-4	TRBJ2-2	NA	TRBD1	TGTGCCAGCAGTGTAGGGGGCAACACCGGGGAGCTGTTTTTT	CASSVGGNTGELFF
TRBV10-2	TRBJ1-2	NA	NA	TGCGCCAGCAGTGAAACGGCGGTGAACTATGGCTACACCTTC	CASSETAVNYGYTF
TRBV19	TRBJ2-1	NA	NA	TGTGCCAGTAGTTCGGCAGGGAGAAGGTACAATGAGCAGTTCTTC	CASSSAGRRYNEQFF
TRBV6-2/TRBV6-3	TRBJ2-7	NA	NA	TGTGCCAGCAGCGTACCGGGACTCCAGGACTACGAGCAGTACTTC	CASSVPGLQDYEQYF
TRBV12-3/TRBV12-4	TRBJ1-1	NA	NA	TGTGCCAGCACAGAACGTCCGACTGAAGCTTTCTTT	CASTERPTEAFF
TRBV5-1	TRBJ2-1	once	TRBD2	TGCGCCAGCAGCTCTGAAATACTAGCGGGTCAAGGGGAGCAGTTCTTC	CASSSEILAGQGEQFF
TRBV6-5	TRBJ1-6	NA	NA	TGTGCCAGCAGTTACTCCGACAGAGATTCACCCCTCCACTTT	CASSYSDRDSPLHF
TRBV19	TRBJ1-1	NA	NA	TGTGCCAGTAGTATTCCAGGGTCAAGGGCTGAAGCTTTCTTT	CASSIPGSRAEAFF
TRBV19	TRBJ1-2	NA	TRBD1	TGTGCCAGTAGCCGAACTAGGGACAGAGACTATGGCTACACCTTC	CASSRTRDRDYGYTF
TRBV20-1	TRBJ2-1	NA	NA	TGCAGTGCCGGGTTCTCTGATGAGCAGTTCTTC	CSAGFSDEQFF
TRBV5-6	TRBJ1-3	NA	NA	TGTGCCAGCAGCATTGCCAGAAACACCATATATTTT	CASSIARNTIYF
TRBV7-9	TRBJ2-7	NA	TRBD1	TGTGCCAGCAGCTTAGAGGGACAGGGGAGCAACGAGCAGTACTTC	CASSLEGQGSNEQYF
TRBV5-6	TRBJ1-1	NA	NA	TGTGCCAGCAACCAACGAGGGCGCGGGACTGAAGCTTTCTTT	CASNQRGRGTEAFF